This T cell receptor (beta chain) was observed in a study of a mutant IDH1 vaccine in newly diagnosed glioma. Turning to the study itself: Previous treatment comprised radiotherapy, temozolomide, or both, mostly both.

The CDR3 covers 13 residues. Germline V gene sequence: CDR1 MDHEN, CDR2 SYDVKM. V lost 5 bases to trimming and J lost 8 bases; unmatched junction nucleotides: 8. The method was immunoSEQ multiplex PCR; TCRdb's version includes in-frame clones alone and lacks a portion of them. The repertoire holds under 35,000 clones, with over 70% as singletons. Time point: baseline, week 1 (first vaccination visit). Treatment: pre-vaccination baseline after standard-of-care therapy. Newly diagnosed WHO grade 3 or 4 IDH1-mutant, ATRX-lost astrocytomas were identified in the donors. The chain uses TRBV28 and TRBJ1-2, with 7 bases that match TRBD1. The specimen comprised PBMCs, sampled from a glioma patient treated with radiotherapy, temozolomide or both. The TCR originated in a man aged 25-40 years with glioma. CDR3 DNA sequence: TGTGCCAGCAGTGACAGGGCTCAGGAAGGCTACACCTTC. Protein: CASSDRAQEGYTF.